Listed here are 21 T cell receptor beta chains from one sample, sequenced in a study of blood T cell repertoires in COVID-19. Sequencing used immunoSEQ multiplex PCR; TCRdb keeps in-frame clones, though not all of them. The sample consists of more than 100,000 clones, around three quarters of them appearing once. The material sequenced was peripheral blood. These receptors were taken from an elderly woman with acute or convalescent COVID-19.

In this sample, this clone turned up once. The V call is TRBV30, the J call TRBJ2-5; D might be TRBD2 (6 bases). This CDR3 has 14 residues. The germline V gene has CDR1 GTSNPN and CDR2 SVGIG (reference sequence). Trimming removed 1 base from V and 3 bases from J, with 12 bases in between. CDR3 sequence reads: CAWSEGLLEETQYF. Written as DNA, the CDR3 is TGTGCCTGGAGTGAGGGACTGCTAGAAGAGACCCAGTACTTC. Together with reference TRBV30 and TRBJ2-5, the CDR3 gives the full variable domain: SQTIHQWPATLVQPVGSPLSLECTVEGTSNPNLYWYRQAAGRGLQLLFYSVGIGQISSEVPQNLSASRPQDRQFILSSKKLLLSDSGFYLCAWSEGLLEETQYFGPGTRLLVL.

For the CDR3, the DNA is TGTGCCAGTAGTTATTGGGGAGGAGCTTTCTTT. Its translation is CASSYWGGAFF. The chain has TRBV19 and TRBJ1-1; no firm D call. Looked up from germline, CDR1 is LNHDA and CDR2 is SQIVND (reference sequence). The V end lost 5 bases, the J end lost 10 bases, and 11 bases lay between the germline ends. The CDR3 consists of 11 residues.

The V and J genes are TRBV7-9 and TRBJ1-1, with a weak D call TRBD1 (6 bases). The CDR3 has 16 amino acids. Germline-derived CDR1 and CDR2 are SEHNR and FQNEAQ (reference sequence). V was cut by 5 bases and J by 4 bases, with 20 bases left in between. Written as DNA, the CDR3 is TGTGCCAGCAGCCAATCGGGGCGGGGGGCGGCCACTGAAGCTTTCTTT. This gives the protein CASSQSGRGAATEAFF.

V gene TRBV6-2 or TRBV6-3 combines with J gene TRBJ1-1, with D uncertain. The CDR3 loop spans 12 amino acids. Trimming stripped 3 bases from V and 6 bases from J, with 8 bases between. Per germline, CDR1 MNHEY and CDR2 SVGEGT. CDR3 in DNA: TGTGCCAGCAGTTATTTTTCTTCTGAAGCTTTCTTT. This sequence encodes CASSYFSSEAFF.

The chain recombines TRBV5-5 with TRBJ2-7; TRBD1 matches at 10 bases. CDR1 SGHKS and CDR2 YYEKEE come from the germline V gene (reference sequence). The CDR3 covers 15 residues. V lost 4 bases and J lost 6; bases outside the gene matches: 10. The CDR3 loop reads CASSETGTGALEQYF. The CDR3, as DNA: TGTGCCAGCAGCGAGACCGGGACAGGGGCCCTCGAGCAGTACTTC.

This clone came up once. The rearrangement links TRBV15 to TRBJ1-2; D not resolved. The germline gives CDR1 LNHNV, CDR2 YYDKDF (reference sequence). The CDR3 spans 13 residues. Trimming cost V 1 base and J 6 bases, with 9 bases left between them. CDR3 region: CATSRGPMDGYTF. As DNA, the CDR3 is TGTGCCACCAGCAGAGGGCCAATGGATGGCTACACCTTC. The full variable domain, completed using reference TRBV15 and TRBJ1-2, is DAMVIQNPRYQVTQFGKPVTLSCSQTLNHNVMYWYQQKSSQAPKLLFHYYDKDFNNEADTPDNFQSRRPNTSFCFLDIRSPGLGDTAMYLCATSRGPMDGYTFGSGTRLTVV.

A single count supports this clone. V gene TRBV20-1 combines with J gene TRBJ1-5; D ambiguous. There are 15 residues in the CDR3. Trimming took off 3 bases at V and 2 bases at J, with 14 bases between the two ends. Germline-derived CDR1 and CDR2 are DFQATT and SNEGSKA (reference sequence). Here the CDR3 reads CSASIRGPGNQPQHF. The CDR3 coding sequence is TGCAGTGCTAGTATTAGAGGTCCTGGCAATCAGCCCCAGCATTTT.

This clone turned up a few times. The rearrangement links TRBV7-2 to TRBJ1-2, with TRBD1 matching 7 bases. In germline, CDR1 is SGHTA, CDR2 FQGNSA. V was clipped by 2 bases and J by 7 bases; unmatched bases: 7. This CDR3 is 14 amino acids long. The CDR3 DNA sequence: TGTGCCAGCAGCTTACTAGACAGGGTTGGTGGCTACACCTTC. Translated: CASSLLDRVGGYTF.

The CDR3 loop reads CASSLETGNGYTF. CDR3 DNA sequence: TGTGCCAGCAGCTTGGAGACAGGGAATGGCTACACCTTC. V usage is TRBV7-9 and J usage is TRBJ1-2, with 7 bases matching TRBD1. Losses at the gene ends were 3 bases for V and 6 bases for J; bases not matched to a gene: 4. The CDR3 is made up of 13 amino acids. The germline CDR1 and CDR2 sequences are SEHNR and FQNEAQ (reference sequence).

The V and J genes are TRBV19 and TRBJ1-3, with 10 bases lining up with TRBD1. From germline, CDR1 is LNHDA and CDR2 SQIVND (reference sequence). V was clipped by 4 bases and J by 4 bases; unmatched bases: 7. The CDR3 is 16 amino acids. The CDR3 region has the DNA TGTGCCAGTAGTACCGACCGGGACAGGGGAGGAAACACCATATATTTT. This encodes CASSTDRDRGGNTIYF.

This clone showed up just once. The gene calls are TRBV7-2 and TRBJ1-2; D remains unclear. Per the germline V gene, CDR1 is SGHTA and CDR2 is FQGNSA. Trimming took off 1 base at V and 8 bases at J, with 17 bases between the two ends. The CDR3 is 15 amino acids. CDR3 DNA sequence: TGTGCCAGCAGCTTAGTGTTATCGGACCGCGGGGGCTACACCTTC. Protein: CASSLVLSDRGGYTF.

The V gene is TRBV6-2 or TRBV6-3, the J gene TRBJ2-6; 8 bases map to TRBD1. V shed 5 bases, J shed 0 bases, and the junction held 6 bases outside the gene matches. This CDR3 has 17 residues. Germline V lookup: CDR1 MNHEY, CDR2 SVGEGT. CDR3 DNA sequence: TGTGCCAGCAGTGCAGGGGGCTTCGCCTCTGGGGCCAACGTCCTGACTTTC. Its translation: CASSAGGFASGANVLTF.

The rearrangement uses TRBV5-6 and TRBJ2-3; tentative D call: TRBD2 (5 bases). Between the trimmed V and J ends, which lost 1 base and 2 bases, there was a span of 8 bases. The CDR3 covers 14 residues. CDR1 and CDR2 (germline): SGHDT, YYEEEE. The CDR3 DNA reads as TGTGCCAGCAGCTTGTATCGGGACACAGATACGCAGTATTTT. Its translation: CASSLYRDTDTQYF.

As regards this clone: A junction boundary mismatches the germline segment, possibly from a read error. V is TRBV6-5 and J is TRBJ1-2, with TRBD1 matching over 10 bases. CDR3 length: 13 residues. The germline CDR1 and CDR2 sequences are MNHEY and SVGAGI. This CDR3 is CASSQPGQGLQAF. For the CDR3, the DNA is TGTGCCAGCAGCCAACCGGGACAGGGGTTACAGGCATTC.

The chain employs TRBV5-1 and TRBJ2-1; 14 bases fit TRBD2. The junction had 9 bases not matched to a gene; V was cut back by 0 bases and J by 10 bases. This CDR3 is 17 amino acids long. The V gene's germline CDR1 is SGHRS and CDR2 YFSETQ. CDR3 protein: CASSLATGTSGGMEQFF. The CDR3 DNA reads as TGCGCCAGCAGCTTGGCAACAGGGACTAGCGGGGGAATGGAGCAGTTCTTC.

This sequence joins TRBV10-3 and TRBJ2-1, with TRBD2 identical over 10 bases. CDR3 length equals 15 residues. J was trimmed by 4 bases and V by 3 bases; bases with no gene match: 3. Germline CDR1 is ENHRY and CDR2 is SYGVKD. The CDR3 region is CAISDSGGAYNEQFF. As DNA, the CDR3 is TGTGCCATCAGTGACAGCGGGGGGGCTTACAATGAGCAGTTCTTC.

This clone has more than one count but fewer than ten. The gene calls are TRBV19 and TRBJ1-5; D remains ambiguous. The CDR3 runs 12 residues. Per germline, CDR1 LNHDA and CDR2 SQIVND (reference sequence). Trimming shortened V by 3 bases and J by 10 bases, and 10 bases separated the two germline ends. The CDR3 DNA sequence: TGTGCCAGTAGTATCAGAGGGAGTCCCCAGCATTTT. Translation gives CASSIRGSPQHF.

This sequence joins TRBV7-2 and TRBJ2-1; the match to TRBD2 covers 8 bases. The CDR3 extends over 16 amino acids. The germline gives CDR1 SGHTA, CDR2 FQGNSA. Trimming removed 2 bases from V and 7 bases from J; junction bases left unmatched: 10. The CDR3 loop reads CASSLNPGGPENEQFF. In DNA, the CDR3 is TGTGCCAGCAGCTTAAACCCGGGGGGGCCAGAGAATGAGCAGTTCTTC.

The chain combines TRBV4-2 with TRBJ2-5; TRBD1 matches at 9 bases. J was trimmed by 4 bases and V by 0 bases; bases with no gene match: 9. CDR1 and CDR2 from the germline V gene are LGHNA and YNFKEQ. The CDR3 contains 17 residues. Written as DNA, the CDR3 is TGTGCCAGCAGCCAAGATCTAGGACAGGGGTCCGGAGAGACCCAGTACTTC. Amino acid sequence: CASSQDLGQGSGETQYF.

The gene calls are TRBV24-1 and TRBJ1-2, with D maybe TRBD1 (5 bases). Germline CDR1 and CDR2: KGHDR and SFDVKD. V lost 11 bases, J lost 6 bases, and 12 bases lay in between. CDR3 length: 11 residues. For the CDR3, the DNA is TGTGCCATCGCCGGGGGGGATGGCTACACCTTC. Amino acids: CAIAGGDGYTF.

The J gene is TRBJ1-1, the V gene TRBV19, with a possible D match to TRBD1 (5 bases). The CDR3 has 16 residues. The V gene's germline CDR1 is LNHDA and CDR2 SQIVND (reference sequence). V was cut by 1 base and J by 5 bases, with 17 bases left in between. The DNA for the CDR3 is TGTGCCAGTAGTATAGCTGGCGGGGCTTTTGAGACTGAAGCTTTCTTT. It yields the protein CASSIAGGAFETEAFF.